This entry is about one T cell receptor (beta chain). Its cognate antigen is unknown. Following 10 days of culture, CD4+ T cells were isolated. The healthy vaccine recipients, who had no prior SARS-CoV-2 infection, showed negative nucleocapsid antibodies. Half-medium exchanges with IL-2 medium took place on days 3 and 7. This entry belongs to a study of vaccination effects on CD4 cells after COVID-19. Study-wide findings and caveats: Pronounced clonal contraction occurred in clones induced by infection and by vaccine late after vaccination.

Trimming cost V 8 bases and J 1 base; bases outside gene matches: 7. The CDR3 loop spans 15 amino acids. The germline gives CDR1 SEHNR, CDR2 FQNEAQ (reference sequence). The data were produced by immunoSEQ multiplex PCR, yet TCRdb's version contains in-frame clones alone and is incomplete. Among 70,000 or so clones listed, roughly four fifths were seen once. The chain has TRBV7-9 and TRBJ2-3, with 9 positions matching TRBD2. The specimen was CD4+ T cells from PBMCs cultured without peptide, collected before COVID-19 vaccination. This clonotype was obtained from a human donor who received a COVID-19 vaccine. DNA for the CDR3: TGTGCCAGCGCCGTGGGCGGGGGGGGCACAGATACGCAGTATTTT. It specifies CASAVGGGGTDTQYF.